These T cell receptor beta chains were read from a single sample in a study of chemoradiotherapy in HPV16-positive cancers. The repertoire was sequenced with immunoSEQ multiplex PCR; TCRdb's copy has only in-frame clones and lacks some. The profile covers 11,000 to 15,000 clones, with approximately 90% appearing a single time and 2.7% taken by the ten largest. Specimen: blood, collected from a patient who underwent chemoradiotherapy. The receptors stem from a human donor with HPV-associated anogenital cancer. Each CDR3 is given with its conserved first and last residue. A D gene is named only where the DNA matches it firmly. Clone sizes are given selectively: once, few, many, or a class where the clone is expanded.

>TRBD1|-|TRBJ1-2|TRBV27
CASSLKTGDGYTF
TGTGCCAGCAGTTTAAAGACAGGGGATGGCTACACCTTC
>TRBD1|-|TRBJ1-3|TRBV29-1
CSVETGLVGNTIYF
TGCAGCGTTGAGACAGGGCTTGTTGGAAACACCATATATTTT
>TRBD1|-|TRBJ2-7|TRBV6-1
CASSELDRASYEQYF
TGTGCCAGCAGTGAATTGGACAGGGCTTCCTACGAGCAGTACTTC
>-|-|TRBJ1-5|TRBV14
CASSPRRDSNQPQHF
TGTGCCAGCAGCCCCCGACGGGATAGCAATCAGCCCCAGCATTTT
>-|-|TRBJ2-2|TRBV7-7
CASSPLYGPGELFF
TGTGCTAGCAGCCCACTATATGGTCCCGGGGAGCTGTTTTTT
>-|-|TRBJ1-6|TRBV25-1
CASSRGSPLHF
TGTGCCAGCAGTAGAGGCTCACCCCTCCACTTT
>-|few|TRBJ2-5|TRBV18
CASSPPLGGQYF
TGTGCCAGCTCACCCCCCCTAGGGGGCCAGTACTTC
>-|-|TRBJ2-3|TRBV6-1
CASSGPIALSTDTQYF
TGTGCCAGCAGTGGACCAATTGCGCTGAGCACAGATACGCAGTATTTT
>-|-|TRBJ1-1|TRBV7-9
CASSYRMTGTTEAFF
TGTGCCAGCAGCTACCGAATGACAGGCACCACTGAAGCTTTCTTT
>-|-|TRBJ2-1|TRBV30
CAWSVLRRNEQFF
TGTGCCTGGAGTGTTTTGCGGAGGAATGAGCAGTTCTTC
>-|-|TRBJ2-7|TRBV7-8
CASSPPGFTYEQYF
TGTGCCAGCAGCCCACCGGGCTTTACCTACGAGCAGTACTTC
>TRBD1|-|TRBJ2-2|TRBV6-1
CASRTGTGDTGELFF
TGTGCCAGCAGAACCGGGACAGGTGACACCGGGGAGCTGTTTTTT
>-|once|TRBJ1-1|TRBV7-6
CASSLGASGTEAFF
TGTGCCAGCAGCTTAGGCGCATCCGGCACTGAAGCTTTCTTT
>-|-|TRBJ1-5|TRBV10-3
CAISVEGSNQPQHF
TGTGCCATCAGTGTAGAGGGAAGCAATCAGCCCCAGCATTTT
>-|-|TRBJ2-7|TRBV9
CASSAGGPGYEQYF
TGTGCCAGCAGCGCCGGGGGGCCAGGTTACGAGCAGTACTTC
>TRBD2|once|TRBJ2-1|TRBV18
CASSYAGEYNEQFF
TGTGCCAGCTCCTACGCGGGGGAGTACAATGAGCAGTTCTTC
>-|few|TRBJ1-1|TRBV20-1
CSAVGVRAFF
TGCAGTGCTGTCGGTGTGAGAGCTTTCTTT
>-|-|TRBJ1-2|TRBV7-9
CASSQQGLVYGYTF
TGTGCCAGCAGCCAACAGGGTTTGGTCTATGGCTACACCTTC
>-|-|TRBJ2-3|TRBV7-2
CASSSGPTSTDTQYF
TGTGCCAGCAGCTCGGGACCGACTAGCACAGATACGCAGTATTTT
>TRBD2|-|TRBJ2-7|TRBV2
CASAWRGAGEQYF
TGTGCCAGCGCGTGGCGGGGGGCGGGCGAGCAGTACTTC
>-|-|TRBJ2-2|TRBV9
CASGQLHTGELFF
TGTGCCAGCGGACAGCTGCACACCGGGGAGCTGTTTTTT
>-|-|TRBJ1-2|TRBV7-9
CASSLGTRGLGSYTF
TGTGCCAGCAGCTTAGGGACTCGGGGGCTTGGGAGCTACACCTTC
>-|-|TRBJ1-1|TRBV7-9
CASSLGARTVPEAFF
TGTGCCAGCAGCTTAGGGGCCCGTACAGTGCCCGAAGCTTTCTTT
>TRBD1|once|TRBJ1-2|TRBV18
CASSHLGQGSNYGYTF
TGTGCCAGCTCCCACCTCGGACAGGGGTCTAACTATGGCTACACCTTC
>-|-|TRBJ2-1|TRBV18
CASSFQGSKNNEQFF
TGTGCCAGCTCATTTCAGGGATCGAAGAACAATGAGCAGTTCTTC
>-|-|TRBJ2-7|TRBV10-2
CASSDRGPLYEQYF
TGCGCCAGCAGTGATCGGGGGCCCCTCTACGAGCAGTACTTC
>TRBD2|-|TRBJ2-7|TRBV19
CASSPSGGSSYEQYF
TGTGCCAGTAGCCCTAGCGGGGGCTCGTCCTACGAGCAGTACTTC
>TRBD1|-|TRBJ1-1|TRBV19
CASTGGLGTEAFF
TGTGCCAGTACAGGGGGCCTGGGCACTGAAGCTTTCTTT
>TRBD1|-|TRBJ2-5|TRBV9
CASSVGPEDRGETQYF
TGTGCCAGCAGCGTAGGCCCAGAGGACAGGGGAGAGACCCAGTACTTC
>-|-|TRBJ2-5|TRBV6-1
CASSEGFLEQETQYF
TGTGCCAGCAGTGAAGGGTTCCTTGAGCAAGAGACCCAGTACTTC
>-|-|TRBJ2-7|TRBV5-6
CASSPPGRRPYEQYF
TGTGCCAGCAGCCCACCCGGGCGGAGACCCTACGAGCAGTACTTC
>-|-|TRBJ1-2|TRBV7-9
CASSPGVGYGYTF
TGTGCCAGCAGCCCAGGGGTTGGCTATGGCTACACCTTC
>-|-|TRBJ2-5|TRBV7-8
CASSLMGSGTQYF
TGTGCCAGCAGCTTAATGGGGTCGGGGACCCAGTACTTC
>-|-|TRBJ2-5|TRBV30
CAWGGPVQETQYF
TGTGCCTGGGGGGGCCCGGTGCAAGAGACCCAGTACTTC
>-|-|TRBJ1-1|TRBV18
CASSPDLGQILNTEAFF
TGTGCCAGCTCACCCGACCTAGGACAGATTCTGAACACTGAAGCTTTCTTT
>-|-|TRBJ1-5|TRBV6-4
CVSSETFSNQPQHF
TGTGTCAGCAGTGAAACATTTAGCAATCAGCCCCAGCATTTT
>-|-|TRBJ2-5|TRBV4-1
CASSQGQGGLETQYF
TGCGCCAGCAGCCAAGGACAGGGAGGGTTGGAGACCCAGTACTTC
>-|-|TRBJ1-2|TRBV7-3
CASSLIGGGGYGYTF
TGTGCCAGCAGCTTAATAGGGGGGGGAGGCTATGGCTACACCTTC
>-|-|TRBJ2-6|TRBV7-3
CASSLMRGQTSSGANVLTF
TGTGCCAGCAGCTTAATGAGGGGACAAACTAGTTCTGGGGCCAACGTCCTGACTTTC
>-|once|TRBJ1-2|TRBV18
CASSPKGPGGYTF
TGTGCCAGCTCACCGAAGGGGCCAGGTGGCTACACCTTC
>-|-|TRBJ1-2|TRBV6-1
CAAQLSGAGGYTF
TGTGCCGCACAGCTATCGGGGGCGGGAGGCTACACCTTC
>-|-|TRBJ1-4|TRBV21-1
CASSTHGTGTEKLFF
TGTGCCAGCAGCACCCACGGGACAGGGACTGAAAAACTGTTTTTT
>TRBD2|-|TRBJ2-7|TRBV6-1
CASSEEGGGPYEQYF
TGTGCCAGCAGTGAAGAGGGCGGGGGGCCCTACGAGCAGTACTTC
>TRBD2|-|TRBJ2-7|TRBV4-1
CASSQRGEGYEQYF
TGCGCCAGCAGCCAGCGGGGGGAGGGATACGAGCAGTACTTC
>-|-|TRBJ1-3|TRBV9
CASSPQVYGNTIYF
TGTGCCAGCAGCCCTCAGGTCTATGGAAACACCATATATTTT
>TRBD2|-|TRBJ2-5|TRBV5-4
CASSSPGGEETQYF
TGTGCCAGCAGCTCCCCCGGGGGGGAGGAGACCCAGTACTTC
>TRBD1|-|TRBJ1-3|TRBV15
CATSTFRGPGNTIYF
TGTGCCACCAGCACGTTCAGGGGGCCTGGAAACACCATATATTTT